This paragraph reports one T cell receptor beta chain. Via MiXCR, TCRdb re-called the RT-PCR reads, giving one row per CDR3 protein. The sample holds 700,000 to 900,000 distinct CDR3 sequences; about 20% are singletons and the top ten take about 9.4%. The data stem from a study of response to subunit inactivated influenza vaccine. Trimming left V 5 bases short and J 7 bases short, with 14 bases between. The CDR3 totals 13 residues. The sequence came from a man aged 50 to 59 who received an inactivated influenza vaccine. This chain joins TRBV12-3 or TRBV12-4 and TRBJ2-5; D tentatively reads TRBD1 or TRBD2 (5 bases each). Sequencing was performed on PBMCs from blood, taken about 5 days after vaccination. The CDR3, as DNA: TGTGCCAGCAGTAAGGACACCCGGGGGACCCAGTACTTC. Its translation: CASSKDTRGTQYF.